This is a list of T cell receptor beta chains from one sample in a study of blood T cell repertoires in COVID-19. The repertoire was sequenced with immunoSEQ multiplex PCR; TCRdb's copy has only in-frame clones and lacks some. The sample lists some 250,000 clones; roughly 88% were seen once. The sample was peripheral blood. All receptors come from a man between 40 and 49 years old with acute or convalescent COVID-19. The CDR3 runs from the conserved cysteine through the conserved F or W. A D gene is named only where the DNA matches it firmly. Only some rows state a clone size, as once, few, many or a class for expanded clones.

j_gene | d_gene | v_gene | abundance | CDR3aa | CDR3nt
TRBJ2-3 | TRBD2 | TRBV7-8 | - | CASSPRRTSGITDTQYF | TGTGCCAGCAGCCCAAGACGGACTAGCGGGATCACAGATACGCAGTATTTT
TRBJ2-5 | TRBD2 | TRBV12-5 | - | CASGSKREQLETQYF | TGTGCTAGTGGTTCAAAGCGGGAGCAATTGGAGACCCAGTACTTC
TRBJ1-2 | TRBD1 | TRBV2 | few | CASSRPGTGAHGYTF | TGTGCCAGCAGTCGTCCCGGGACAGGGGCTCATGGCTACACCTTC
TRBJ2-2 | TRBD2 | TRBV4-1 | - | CASSLLQPVAGDTGELFF | TGCGCCAGCAGCCTCTTACAGCCGGTAGCGGGAGACACCGGGGAGCTGTTTTTT
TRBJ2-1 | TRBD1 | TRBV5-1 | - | CASSPSTGGDSYNEQFF | TGCGCCAGCAGCCCGAGTACAGGGGGCGACTCCTACAATGAGCAGTTCTTC
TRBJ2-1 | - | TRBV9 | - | CASSVDLDSQFF | TGTGCCAGCAGCGTAGATCTGGACTCGCAGTTCTTC
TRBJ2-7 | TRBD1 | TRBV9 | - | CASSVGGQGVYEQYF | TGTGCCAGCAGCGTAGGTGGACAGGGAGTTTACGAGCAGTACTTC
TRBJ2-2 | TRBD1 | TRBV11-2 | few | CASSPLLGTGAAGELFF | TGTGCCAGCAGCCCACTCTTGGGGACAGGGGCGGCCGGGGAGCTGTTTTTT
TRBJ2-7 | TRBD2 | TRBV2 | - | CASSGLEGLDFYEQYF | TGTGCCAGCAGTGGCCTAGAGGGACTAGACTTCTACGAGCAGTACTTC
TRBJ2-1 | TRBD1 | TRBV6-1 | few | CASSEESGGSYNEQFF | TGTGCCAGCAGTGAAGAGTCAGGGGGCTCCTACAATGAGCAGTTCTTC
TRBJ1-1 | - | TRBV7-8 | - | CASSLEALNWGRMMKAFF | TGTGCCAGCAGCTTAGAGGCCTTAAACTGGGGCCGGATGATGAAAGCTTTCTTT
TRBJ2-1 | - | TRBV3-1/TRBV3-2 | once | CASSQDRTGPNEQFF | TGTGCCAGCAGCCAAGATCGTACAGGGCCTAATGAGCAGTTCTTC
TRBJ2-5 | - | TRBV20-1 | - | CSASLQETQYF | TGCAGTGCCTCACTACAAGAGACCCAGTACTTC
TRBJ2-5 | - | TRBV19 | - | CASSMAAEGQETQYF | TGTGCCAGTAGTATGGCGGCGGAGGGGCAAGAGACCCAGTACTTC
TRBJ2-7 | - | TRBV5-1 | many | CASSLLSGSYEQYF | TGCGCCAGCAGCTTGCTAAGCGGCTCCTACGAGCAGTACTTC
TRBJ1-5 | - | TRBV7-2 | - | CASKIASYSNQPQHF | TGTGCCAGCAAAATAGCGAGTTATAGCAATCAGCCCCAGCATTTT
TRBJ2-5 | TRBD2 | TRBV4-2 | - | CASSLGGGQETQYF | TGTGCCAGCAGCCTTGGGGGAGGGCAAGAGACCCAGTACTTC
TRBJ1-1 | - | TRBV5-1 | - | CASSLAPVVNTEAFF | TGCGCCAGCAGCTTGGCCCCCGTAGTGAACACTGAAGCTTTCTTT
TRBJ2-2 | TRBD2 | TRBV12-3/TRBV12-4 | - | CASSQLAGGELFF | TGTGCCAGCAGTCAATTAGCGGGCGGGGAGCTGTTTTTT
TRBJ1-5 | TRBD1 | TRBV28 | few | CASSTGGRNQPQHF | TGTGCCAGCAGTACAGGGGGCCGCAATCAGCCCCAGCATTTT
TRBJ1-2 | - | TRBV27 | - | CASSLWPQGPPDGYTF | TGTGCCAGCAGTTTATGGCCCCAGGGTCCCCCTGATGGCTACACCTTC
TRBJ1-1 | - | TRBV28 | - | CAVGPGDRGSTEAFF | -
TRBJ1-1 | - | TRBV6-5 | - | CASSDVGVQSTEAFF | TGTGCCAGCAGCGACGTAGGGGTTCAGTCCACTGAAGCTTTCTTT
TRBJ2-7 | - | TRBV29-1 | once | CSVDEGPGAYEQYF | TGCAGCGTTGATGAGGGCCCCGGTGCCTACGAGCAGTACTTC
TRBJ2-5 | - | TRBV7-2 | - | CASSSSSGQETQYF | TGTGCCAGCAGCTCCAGTAGCGGCCAAGAGACCCAGTACTTC
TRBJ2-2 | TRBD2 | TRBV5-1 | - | CASSLVGLVPGLALSGELFF | TGCGCCAGCAGCTTGGTAGGATTGGTTCCTGGACTAGCGTTGTCCGGGGAGCTGTTTTTT
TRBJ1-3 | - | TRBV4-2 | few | CASSQDQTLNSGNTIYF | TGTGCCAGCAGCCAAGACCAGACTCTGAACTCTGGAAACACCATATATTTT
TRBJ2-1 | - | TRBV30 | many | CAWSRLSYSYNEQFF | TGTGCCTGGAGCCGCCTCAGTTACTCCTACAATGAGCAGTTCTTC
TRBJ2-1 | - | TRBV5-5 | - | CASSWTTYGDNEQFF | TGTGCCAGCAGCTGGACCACCTACGGGGACAATGAGCAGTTCTTC
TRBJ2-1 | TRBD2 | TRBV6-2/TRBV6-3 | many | CASSYWETSGSSYNEQFF | TGTGCCAGCAGTTACTGGGAGACTAGCGGGAGCTCCTACAATGAGCAGTTCTTC
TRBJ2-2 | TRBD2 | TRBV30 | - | CAWNRLAGVGELFF | TGTGCCTGGAATAGGCTAGCGGGCGTGGGGGAGCTGTTTTTT
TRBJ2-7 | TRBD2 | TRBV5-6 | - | CASSLRASGLTYEQYF | TGTGCCAGCAGCCTAAGGGCTAGCGGGTTGACCTACGAGCAGTACTTC
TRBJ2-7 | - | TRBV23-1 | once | CASSPRQAESSYEQYF | TGCGCCAGCAGTCCCCGCCAGGCTGAAAGCTCCTACGAGCAGTACTTC